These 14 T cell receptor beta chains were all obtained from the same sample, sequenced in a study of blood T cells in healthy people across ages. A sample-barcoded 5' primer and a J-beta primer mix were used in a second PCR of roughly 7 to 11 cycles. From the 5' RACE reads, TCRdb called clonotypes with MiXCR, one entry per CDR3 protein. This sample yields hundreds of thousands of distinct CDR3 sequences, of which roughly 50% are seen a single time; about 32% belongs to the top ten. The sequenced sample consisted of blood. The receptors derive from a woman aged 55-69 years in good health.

CDR3: CASREDRGSGGNYNEQFF. Written as DNA, the CDR3 is TGTGCCAGCAGAGAGGACAGGGGGTCGGGAGGGAACTACAATGAGCAGTTCTTC. The genes are TRBV6-2 or TRBV6-3 and TRBJ2-1; 10 bases are shared with TRBD1. The CDR3 sequence is 18 residues long. V was clipped by 6 bases and J by 3 bases; unmatched bases: 14. Germline assignment: CDR1 MNHEY and CDR2 SVGEGT.

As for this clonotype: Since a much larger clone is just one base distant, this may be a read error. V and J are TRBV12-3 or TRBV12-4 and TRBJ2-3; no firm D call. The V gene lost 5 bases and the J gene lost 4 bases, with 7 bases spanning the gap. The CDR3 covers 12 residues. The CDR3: CASSIPPDTQYF. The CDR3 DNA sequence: TGTGCCAGCAGTATACCCCCAGATACGCAGTATTTT.

CDR3 amino acids: CASSFFLAGKEQYF. The CDR3 DNA sequence: TGTGCCAGCAGTTTTTTCCTAGCGGGAAAAGAGCAGTACTTC. The chain recombines TRBV28 with TRBJ2-7, with TRBD2 identical over 9 bases. CDR3 length equals 14 residues. With V trimmed by 3 bases and J by 7 bases, 7 bases remained unmatched. Per germline, CDR1 MDHEN and CDR2 SYDVKM.

CDR3 region: CATSRSNERTDTQYF. CDR3 DNA: TGTGCCACCAGCAGAAGTAACGAAAGAACAGATACGCAGTATTTT. The rearrangement links TRBV15 to TRBJ2-3; D ambiguous. The germline V gene has CDR1 LNHNV and CDR2 YYDKDF (reference sequence). The CDR3 has 15 residues. Between the trimmed V and J ends, which lost 2 bases and 3 bases, there was a span of 12 bases.

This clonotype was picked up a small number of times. The CDR3 DNA reads as TGCAGTGCTAGAGTCGAGAGGACAGGCCGAGAGACCCAGTACTTC. Encoded protein: CSARVERTGRETQYF. This chain connects TRBV20-1 to TRBJ2-5; 7 positions agree with TRBD1. CDR1 is DFQATT and CDR2 is SNEGSKA in the germline V gene (reference sequence). Trimming cost V 1 base and J 4 bases; bases outside gene matches: 9. This CDR3 has 15 amino acids.

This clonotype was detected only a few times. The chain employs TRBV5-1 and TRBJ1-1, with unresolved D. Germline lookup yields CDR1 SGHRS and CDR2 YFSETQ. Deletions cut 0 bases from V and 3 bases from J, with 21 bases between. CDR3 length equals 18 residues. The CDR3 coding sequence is TGCGCCAGCAGCTTGGGTGGGATAGCGGGCCCGGAGGACACTGAAGCTTTCTTT. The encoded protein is CASSLGGIAGPEDTEAFF.

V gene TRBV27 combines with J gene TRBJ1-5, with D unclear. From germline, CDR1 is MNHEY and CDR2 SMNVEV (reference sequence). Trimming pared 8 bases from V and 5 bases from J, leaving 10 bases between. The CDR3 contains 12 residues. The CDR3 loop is CASSTGDQPQHF. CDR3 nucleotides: TGTGCCAGCTCCACCGGCGATCAGCCCCAGCATTTT.

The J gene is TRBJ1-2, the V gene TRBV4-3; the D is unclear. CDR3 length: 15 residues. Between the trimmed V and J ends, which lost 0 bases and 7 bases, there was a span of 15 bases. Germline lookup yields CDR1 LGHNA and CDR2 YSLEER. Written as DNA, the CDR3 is TGCGCCAGCAGCCAAGAACTGGCTCAGCCCTTTGGCTACACCTTC. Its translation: CASSQELAQPFGYTF.

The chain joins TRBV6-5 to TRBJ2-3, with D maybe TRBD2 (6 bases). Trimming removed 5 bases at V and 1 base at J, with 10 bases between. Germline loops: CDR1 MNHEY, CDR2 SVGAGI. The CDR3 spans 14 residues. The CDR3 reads CASSIAEGTDTQYF. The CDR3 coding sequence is TGTGCCAGCAGTATAGCGGAGGGCACAGATACGCAGTATTTT.

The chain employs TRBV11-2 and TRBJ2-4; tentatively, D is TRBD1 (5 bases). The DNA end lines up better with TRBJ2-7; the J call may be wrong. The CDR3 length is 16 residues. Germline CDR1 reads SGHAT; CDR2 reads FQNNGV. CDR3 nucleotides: TGTGCCAGCAGCCGGAACGCTCCAGGGATCATCTACGAGCAGTACTTC. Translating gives CASSRNAPGIIYEQYF.

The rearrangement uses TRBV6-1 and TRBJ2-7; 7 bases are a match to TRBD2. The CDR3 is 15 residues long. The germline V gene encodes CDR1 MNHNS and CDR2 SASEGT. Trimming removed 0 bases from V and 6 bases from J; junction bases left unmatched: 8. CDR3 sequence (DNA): TGTGCCAGCAGTGAAGCCGGACTAGGAAGTTTCGAGCAGTACTTC. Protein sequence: CASSEAGLGSFEQYF.

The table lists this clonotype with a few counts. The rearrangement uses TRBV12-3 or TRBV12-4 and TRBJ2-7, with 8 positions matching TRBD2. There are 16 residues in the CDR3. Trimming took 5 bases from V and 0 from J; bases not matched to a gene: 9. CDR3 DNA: TGTGCCAGCAGTCCATCTGCTAGCGGGTTCTCCTACGAGCAGTACTTC. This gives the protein CASSPSASGFSYEQYF.

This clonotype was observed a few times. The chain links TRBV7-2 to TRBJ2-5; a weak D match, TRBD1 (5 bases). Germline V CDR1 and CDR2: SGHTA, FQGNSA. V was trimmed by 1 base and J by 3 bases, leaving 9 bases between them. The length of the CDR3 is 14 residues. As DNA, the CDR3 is TGTGCCAGCAGCTTAGTGGTCAGGGAAGAGACCCAGTACTTC. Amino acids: CASSLVVREETQYF.

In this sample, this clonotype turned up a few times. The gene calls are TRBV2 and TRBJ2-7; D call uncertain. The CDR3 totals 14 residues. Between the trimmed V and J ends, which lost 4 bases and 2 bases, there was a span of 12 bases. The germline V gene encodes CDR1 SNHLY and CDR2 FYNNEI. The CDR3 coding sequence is TGTGCCAGCAGTGCGCAGCCTGGCCCCTACGAGCAGTACTTC. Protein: CASSAQPGPYEQYF.